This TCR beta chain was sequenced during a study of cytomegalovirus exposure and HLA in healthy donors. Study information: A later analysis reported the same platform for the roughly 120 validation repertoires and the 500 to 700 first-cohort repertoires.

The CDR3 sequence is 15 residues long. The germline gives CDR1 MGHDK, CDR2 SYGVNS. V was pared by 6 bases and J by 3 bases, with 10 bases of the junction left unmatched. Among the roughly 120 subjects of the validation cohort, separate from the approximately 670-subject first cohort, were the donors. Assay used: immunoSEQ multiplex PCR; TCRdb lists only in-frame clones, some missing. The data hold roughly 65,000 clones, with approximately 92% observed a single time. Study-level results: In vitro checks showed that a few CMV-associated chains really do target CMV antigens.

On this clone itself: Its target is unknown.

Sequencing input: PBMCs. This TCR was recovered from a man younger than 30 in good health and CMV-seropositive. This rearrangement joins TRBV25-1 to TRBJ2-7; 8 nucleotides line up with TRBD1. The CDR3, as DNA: TGTGCCAGCAGGATTAGACAGGGGTGCGTCTACGAGCAGTACTTC. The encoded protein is CASRIRQGCVYEQYF.